Listed below are T cell receptor beta chains from one sample, sequenced in a study of blood T cell repertoires in COVID-19. Clones were read by immunoSEQ multiplex PCR, and TCRdb kept only the in-frame ones, dropping some. The table shows over 400,000 clones, with approximately 90% occurring only once. The source material was peripheral blood. These receptors were taken from a woman in her thirties with active or convalescent COVID-19. The CDR3 runs from the conserved cysteine through the conserved F or W. The D gene is left open where the match is weak.

d_call v_call cdr3_aa
TRBD1 TRBV6-5 CASSSGQGRAGELFF
TRBD1 TRBV19 CASRTGTGYTGELFF
TRBD1 TRBV18 CASSGQGAWGYTF
NA TRBV3-1/TRBV3-2 CASSQVTGGGYTF
NA TRBV5-5 CASSVDINYGYTF
TRBD1 TRBV18 CASSARMTGFYEQYF
TRBD1 TRBV19 CASSPGTGPTDTQYF
NA TRBV25-1 CASSDSGFRSYNEQFF
TRBD1 TRBV9 CASREGAGVEAFF
NA TRBV6-5 CASFVQYTGNQPQHF
NA TRBV25-1 CASSGRANYGYTF
TRBD2 TRBV5-5 CASSIRQPRSLAGGYEQFF
TRBD2 TRBV2 CASKRLAGPYEQYF
NA TRBV2 CASSYSTGSEKLFF
TRBD2 TRBV19 CASSGRDNEQFF
NA TRBV28 CASSSRADSAEQYF
TRBD2 TRBV13 CASSLAPGRLAGGQGEQFF
NA TRBV5-1 CASSWGRGQETQYF
TRBD2 TRBV6-5 CASRGTSGYEQYF
TRBD1 TRBV5-1 CASSELGTAPYEQYF